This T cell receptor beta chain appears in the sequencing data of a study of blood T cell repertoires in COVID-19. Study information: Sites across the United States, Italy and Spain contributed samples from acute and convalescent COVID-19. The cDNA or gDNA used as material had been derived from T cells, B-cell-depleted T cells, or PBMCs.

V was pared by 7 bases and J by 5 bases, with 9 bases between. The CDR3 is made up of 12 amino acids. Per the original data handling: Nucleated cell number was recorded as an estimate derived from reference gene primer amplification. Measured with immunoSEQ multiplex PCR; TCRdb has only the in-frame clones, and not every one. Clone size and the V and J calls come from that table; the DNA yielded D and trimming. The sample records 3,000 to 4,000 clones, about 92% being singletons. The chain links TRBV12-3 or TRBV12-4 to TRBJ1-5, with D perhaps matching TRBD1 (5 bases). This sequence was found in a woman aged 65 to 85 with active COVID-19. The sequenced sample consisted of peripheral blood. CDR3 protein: CASKGQDQPQHF. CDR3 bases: TGTGCCAGCAAGGGGCAGGATCAGCCCCAGCATTTT.